A single sample is the source of the 9 T cell receptor beta chains below, sequenced in a study of cytomegalovirus exposure and HLA in healthy donors (TCRdb year 2017). The library was obtained by the immunoSEQ multiplex PCR assay. For the multiplex PCR, a mixture combining 60 forward primers for TCR Vbeta segments and 13 reverse primers for TCR Jbeta segments was used. TCRdb took this table from immuneACCESS and kept in-frame rearrangements with V and J called. Such tables lack part of the clones; where checked against another copy, unresolved V genes explain under half of the gap, and the rest is unexplained. Here the sample has under 150,000 clones; approximately 78% occur a single time. The biggest ten clones account for approximately 4.2% of the sample. Sequencing was done on a sample of PBMCs. The receptor set was obtained from a woman aged 40 to 50 in good health and CMV-seropositive.

As for this clone: This sample also contains other DNA sequences that code for the same CDR3. The chain has TRBV4-3 and TRBJ1-6; no clear D. There are 17 residues in the CDR3. V was pared by 0 bases and J by 7 bases, with 16 bases between. CDR1 and CDR2 from the germline V gene are LGHNA and YSLEER. CDR3: CASSQDPAPPENSPLHF. The CDR3 DNA is TGCGCCAGCAGCCAAGATCCAGCGCCTCCGGAGAATTCACCCCTCCACTTT.

The chain has TRBV6-6 and TRBJ2-1; 8 bases line up with TRBD2. V dropped 0 bases and J dropped 12; count of bases not matched to a gene: 13. This CDR3 is built from 16 residues. CDR1 MNHNY and CDR2 SVGAGI come from the germline V gene (reference sequence). The CDR3 is CASSYSRGGGSTGQFF. CDR3 bases: TGTGCCAGCAGTTACTCGAGGGGCGGGGGGAGTACGGGGCAGTTCTTC.

The sample holds one count of this clone. The rearrangement uses TRBV18 and TRBJ1-2; 9 bases map to TRBD1. There are 13 residues in the CDR3. V shed 3 bases, J shed 4 bases, and the junction held 0 bases outside the gene matches. Germline lookup yields CDR1 KGHSH and CDR2 LQKENI. The DNA for the CDR3 is TGTGCCAGCTCACCGGACAGGGGCTATGGCTACACCTTC. Its protein is CASSPDRGYGYTF.

The gene calls are TRBV19 and TRBJ2-7; TRBD1 is a possible D gene (6 bases). CDR1 and CDR2 (germline): LNHDA, SQIVND (reference sequence). Trimming removed 3 bases at V and 6 bases at J, with 15 bases between. The CDR3 is made up of 14 amino acids. CDR3 in amino acids: CASSITSGDAEQYF. CDR3 DNA sequence: TGTGCCAGTAGTATCACGTCAGGGGACGCCGAGCAGTACTTC.

On this clone itself: One junction end does not reproduce the germline sequence, and a read error may be involved. The genes are TRBV4-2 and TRBJ2-5; D uncertain. The length of the CDR3 is 13 residues. Germline V gene data show CDR1 as LGHNA and CDR2 as YNFKEQ. This CDR3 reads CASSKDPVETQYF. CDR3 in DNA: TGTGCCAGCAGCAAAGACCCGGTAGAGACCCAGTACTTC.

The V call is TRBV7-2, the J call TRBJ1-6; D call uncertain. The CDR3 has 16 amino acids. Germline V gene data show CDR1 as SGHTA and CDR2 as FQGNSA. Trimming pared 4 bases from V and 4 bases from J, leaving 14 bases between. CDR3 sequence (DNA): TGTGCCAGCAGCTCCCCGTTCCGAGAATATAATTCACCCCTCCACTTT. Translated, it gives CASSSPFREYNSPLHF.

The CDR3 here is CASSPHTSRVGTGELFF. CDR3 sequence (DNA): TGTGCCAGTAGTCCCCATACGTCCCGGGTGGGCACCGGGGAGCTGTTTTTT. V is TRBV19 and J is TRBJ2-2, with unresolved D. The V end was cut by 5 bases, the J end by 4 bases, with 20 bases between. The CDR3 has 17 amino acids. Germline CDR1 and CDR2: LNHDA and SQIVND (reference sequence).

The genes are TRBV4-1 and TRBJ2-1, with D uncertain. The CDR3 has 13 residues. Germline values: CDR1 MGHRA, CDR2 YSYEKL. The ends were cut back, 2 bases at V and 7 bases at J, with 9 bases in the middle. The CDR3 region has the DNA TGCGCCAGCAGCCAACCCTTGAGGAATGAGCAGTTCTTC. Its protein product is CASSQPLRNEQFF.

Notes on this clone: This same CDR3 is encoded by further DNA sequences in the sample. The chain joins TRBV9 to TRBJ2-7; no clear D. CDR3 length: 12 amino acids. The germline gives CDR1 SGDLS, CDR2 YYNGEE. V was clipped by 4 bases and J by 1 base, with 6 bases between them. The CDR3 DNA sequence: TGTGCCAGCAGCCCCCCTTCCTACGAGCAGTACTTC. Its translation is CASSPPSYEQYF.